This TCR beta chain was recorded in a study of tumor-infiltrating lymphocytes in localized non-small cell lung cancer. The study, taken as a whole, reports: No T-cell fraction difference was seen between IM1 and IM2 tumors.

Details on this clone: The antigen is unknown.

Assay used: immunoSEQ multiplex PCR; TCRdb lists only in-frame clones, some missing. The table records about 23,000 clones, just under 75% of them present only once. Looked up from germline, CDR1 is SGHNT and CDR2 is YENEEA. The CDR3 consists of 16 residues. Trimming left V 0 bases short and J 0 bases short, with 8 bases between. The genes are TRBV11-3 and TRBJ2-2; the D is unclear. This sequence was found in a human donor with non-small cell lung cancer. The sequenced sample consisted of lung tumor tissue. The CDR3 loop is CASSLDFVTNTGELFF. CDR3 in DNA: TGTGCCAGCAGCTTAGATTTTGTGACGAACACCGGGGAGCTGTTTTTT.